One sample yielded the 12 T cell receptor beta chains listed below, sequenced in a study of T cell responses to AZD1222 COVID-19 vaccine. The table came from immunoSEQ multiplex PCR; TCRdb's copy has only in-frame clones and leaves some out. The sample lists about 150,000 clones, 88% occurring once. Sequences were derived from peripheral blood, sampled on day 0 of AZD1222 vaccination. These receptors came from an adult in good health.

The chain links TRBV6-2 or TRBV6-3 to TRBJ1-1, with 9 bases identical to TRBD1. The CDR3 contains 17 residues. V was pared by 3 bases and J by 1 base, with 9 bases of the junction left unmatched. Germline V gene sequence: CDR1 MNHEY, CDR2 SVGEGT. The CDR3 is CASSYTTGGNPNTEAFF. The DNA of the CDR3 is TGTGCCAGCAGTTATACGACAGGGGGAAATCCGAACACTGAAGCTTTCTTT.

This clone was seen just once. The chain links TRBV7-9 to TRBJ2-3, with 8 bases identical to TRBD1. Trimming took 1 base from V and 7 from J; bases not matched to a gene: 7. The CDR3 has 15 amino acids. Germline V gene lookup returns CDR1 SEHNR and CDR2 FQNEAQ (reference sequence). The CDR3 is CASSLGGQGAHTQYF. The CDR3 DNA follows: TGTGCCAGCAGCTTAGGCGGGCAGGGGGCGCATACGCAGTATTTT.

J is TRBJ1-2 and V is TRBV3-1 (or the pseudogene TRBV3-2); D perhaps matches TRBD1 (5 bases). V was clipped by 0 bases and J by 6 bases, with 14 bases between them. Germline CDR1 LGHDT, CDR2 YNNKEL (reference sequence). This CDR3 contains 15 residues. The CDR3 DNA sequence: TGTGCCAGCAGCCAAGATAGGTGGGGACGGGATGGCTACACCTTC. Its protein is CASSQDRWGRDGYTF.

The genes are TRBV2 and TRBJ1-1; TRBD1 matches at 7 bases. The CDR3 is 14 amino acids. J was trimmed by 6 bases and V by 3 bases; bases with no gene match: 7. The germline V gene encodes CDR1 SNHLY and CDR2 FYNNEI. CDR3 protein: CASSDRGRFSEAFF. DNA for the CDR3: TGTGCCAGCAGTGATAGGGGGCGCTTTTCTGAAGCTTTCTTT.

The gene calls are TRBV6-1 and TRBJ1-1; D perhaps matches TRBD1 (5 bases). The CDR3 consists of 13 residues. The germline V and J ends were trimmed by 0 bases and 6 bases, with 8 bases remaining between them. Germline CDR1 reads MNHNS; CDR2 reads SASEGT. This CDR3 is CASSEALTAEAFF. The CDR3 bases are TGTGCCAGCAGTGAAGCGCTGACAGCTGAAGCTTTCTTT.

The chain uses TRBV10-3 and TRBJ2-2, with 11 bases identical to TRBD1. The CDR3 is made up of 14 amino acids. Looked up from germline, CDR1 is ENHRY and CDR2 is SYGVKD. The J segment lost 4 bases and the V segment lost 6 bases, leaving 1 base of the junction unmatched. CDR3 sequence (DNA): TGTGCCATCAGGGGACAGGGGGGCACCGGGGAGCTGTTTTTT. Protein sequence: CAIRGQGGTGELFF.

About this clone: Other nucleotide sequences in the sample specify the same CDR3. The rearrangement links TRBV6-2 or TRBV6-3 to TRBJ1-2, with D perhaps matching TRBD1 (5 bases). In germline, CDR1 is MNHEY, CDR2 SVGEGT. CDR3 length: 12 amino acids. Trimming left V 5 bases short and J 4 bases short, with 8 bases between. CDR3 region: CASSRDGYGYTF. The CDR3 DNA reads TGTGCCAGCAGTCGGGACGGCTATGGCTACACCTTC.

This clone has just a few counts. The chain couples TRBV5-1 to TRBJ2-2; D possibly corresponds to TRBD1 (6 bases). The CDR3 is made up of 16 amino acids. V was trimmed by 3 bases and J by 0 bases, leaving 12 bases between them. The germline gives CDR1 SGHRS, CDR2 YFSETQ. CDR3: CASSSTGPANTGELFF. The CDR3 DNA reads as TGCGCCAGCAGCTCGACAGGACCCGCGAACACCGGGGAGCTGTTTTTT.

The V call is TRBV6-2 or TRBV6-3, the J call TRBJ1-1, with D perhaps TRBD1 (6 bases). The germline gives CDR1 MNHEY, CDR2 SVGEGT. Trimming stripped 6 bases from V and 1 base from J, with 15 bases between. The CDR3 is 15 amino acids. The CDR3 is CASSSPGHRNTEAFF. The CDR3 coding sequence is TGTGCCAGCAGCTCGCCGGGACACCGGAACACTGAAGCTTTCTTT.

V usage is TRBV4-3 and J usage is TRBJ1-5; possible D gene TRBD1, 5 bases. This CDR3 spans 15 amino acids. Germline V lookup: CDR1 LGHNA, CDR2 YSLEER. The V end lost 0 bases, the J end lost 4 bases, and 10 bases lay between the germline ends. The CDR3: CASSQDQGGNQPQHF. Written as DNA, the CDR3 is TGCGCCAGCAGCCAAGATCAGGGAGGAAATCAGCCCCAGCATTTT.

V usage is TRBV6-5 and J usage is TRBJ2-2, with 7 nucleotides matching TRBD1. The CDR3 is made up of 15 amino acids. Germline CDR1 and CDR2: MNHEY and SVGAGI. Germline trimming cut 0 bases from V and 7 bases from J; bases unmatched to any gene: 5. CDR3 sequence reads: CASSYSMAGGGELFF. The CDR3 region has the DNA TGTGCCAGCAGTTACTCTATGGCAGGGGGCGGGGAGCTGTTTTTT.

This chain uses TRBV4-1 with TRBJ1-5; tentative D call: TRBD1 (6 bases). V lost 0 bases to trimming and J lost 0 bases, with 9 bases between them. Germline V CDR1 and CDR2: MGHRA, YSYEKL. CDR3 size: 16 residues. The CDR3 sequence is CASSQETGFSNQPQHF. CDR3 bases: TGCGCCAGCAGCCAAGAAACAGGGTTTAGCAATCAGCCCCAGCATTTT.